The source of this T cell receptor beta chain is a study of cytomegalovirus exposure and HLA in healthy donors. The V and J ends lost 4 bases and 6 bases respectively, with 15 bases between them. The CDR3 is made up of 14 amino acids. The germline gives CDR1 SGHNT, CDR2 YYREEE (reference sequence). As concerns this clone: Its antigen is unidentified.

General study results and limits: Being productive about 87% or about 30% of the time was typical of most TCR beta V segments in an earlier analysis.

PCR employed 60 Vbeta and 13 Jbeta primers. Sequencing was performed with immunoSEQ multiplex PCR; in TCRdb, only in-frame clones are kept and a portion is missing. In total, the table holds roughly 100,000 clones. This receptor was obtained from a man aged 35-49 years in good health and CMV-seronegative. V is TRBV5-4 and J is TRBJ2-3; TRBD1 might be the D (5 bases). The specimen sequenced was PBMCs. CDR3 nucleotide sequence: TGTGCCAGCAGCCTCGGACGGCCAGGGGATACGCAGTATTTT. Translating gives CASSLGRPGDTQYF.